The source of this TCR beta chain is a study of OX40 agonist ivuxolimab in advanced cancers. Whole-study findings and limits: Antigens targeted by the expanded peripheral T cells were not determined.

Trimming took off 3 bases at V and 5 bases at J, with 7 bases between the two ends. Germline values: CDR1 MGHDK, CDR2 SYGVNS. The CDR3 has 12 amino acids. Of note for this clone: Antigen unknown.

TCRdb keeps only in-frame clones here, not all; method: immunoSEQ multiplex PCR. The sample has about 46,000 clones; about 91% are singletons. The clonotype was recovered from an adult with an advanced solid tumor such as melanoma, head and neck, liver or kidney cancer. V gene TRBV25-1 combines with J gene TRBJ1-1; D is uncertain. This sample comprised CD4+ or CD8+ T cells sorted from blood, obtained in a trial of the OX40 agonist ivuxolimab. The CDR3 sequence is CASSESGTEAFF. The CDR3 DNA sequence: TGTGCCAGCAGTGAGTCGGGTACTGAAGCTTTCTTT. Drawing the rest from reference TRBV25-1 and TRBJ1-1, the complete variable domain is EADIYQTPRYLVIGTGKKITLECSQTMGHDKMYWYQQDPGMELHLIHYSYGVNSTEKGDLSSESTVSRIRTEHFPLTLESARPSHTSQYLCASSESGTEAFFGQGTRLTVV.